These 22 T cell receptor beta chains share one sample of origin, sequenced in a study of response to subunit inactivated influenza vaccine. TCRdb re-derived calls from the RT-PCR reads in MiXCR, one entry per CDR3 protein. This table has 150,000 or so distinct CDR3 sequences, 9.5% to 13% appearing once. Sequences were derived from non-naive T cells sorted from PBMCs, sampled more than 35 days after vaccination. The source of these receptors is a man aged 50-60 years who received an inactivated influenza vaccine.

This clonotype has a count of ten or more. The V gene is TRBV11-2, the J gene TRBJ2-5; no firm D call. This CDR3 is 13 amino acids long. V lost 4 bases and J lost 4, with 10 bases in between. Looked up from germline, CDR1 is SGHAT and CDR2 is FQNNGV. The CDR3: CASSYGVRETQYF. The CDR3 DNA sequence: TGTGCCAGCAGCTATGGGGTCCGAGAGACCCAGTACTTC.

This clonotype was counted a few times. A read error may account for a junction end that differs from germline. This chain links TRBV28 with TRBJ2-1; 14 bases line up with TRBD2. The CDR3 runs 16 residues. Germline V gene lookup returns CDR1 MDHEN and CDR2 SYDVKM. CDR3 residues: CASTLGTSGGYNEQFF. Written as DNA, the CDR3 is TGTGCCAGCACTTTAGGGACTAGCGGGGGATACAATGAGCAGTTCTTC.

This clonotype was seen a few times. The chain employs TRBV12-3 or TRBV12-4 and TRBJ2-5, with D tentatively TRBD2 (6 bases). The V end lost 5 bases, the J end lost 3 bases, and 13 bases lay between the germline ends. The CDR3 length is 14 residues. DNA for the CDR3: TGTGCCAGCAGTAGCGGGCAGACTAAAGAGACCCAGTACTTC. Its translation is CASSSGQTKETQYF.

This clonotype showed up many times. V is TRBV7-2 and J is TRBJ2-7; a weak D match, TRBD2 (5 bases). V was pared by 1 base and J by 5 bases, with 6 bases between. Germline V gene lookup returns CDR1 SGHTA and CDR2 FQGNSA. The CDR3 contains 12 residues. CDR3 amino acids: CASSLVGDEQYF. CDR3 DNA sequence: TGTGCCAGCAGCTTAGTGGGAGACGAGCAGTACTTC. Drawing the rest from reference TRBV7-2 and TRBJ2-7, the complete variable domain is GAGVSQSPSNKVTEKGKDVELRCDPISGHTALYWYRQSLGQGLEFLIYFQGNSAPDKSGLPSDRFSAERTGGSVSTLTIQRTQQEDSAVYLCASSLVGDEQYFGPGTRLTVT.

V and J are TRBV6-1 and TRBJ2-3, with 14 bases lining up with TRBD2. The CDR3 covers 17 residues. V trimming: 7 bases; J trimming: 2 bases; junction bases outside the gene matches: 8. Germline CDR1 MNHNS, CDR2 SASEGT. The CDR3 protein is CASTKTSGRVFTDTQYF. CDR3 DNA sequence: TGTGCCAGCACAAAGACTAGCGGGAGGGTCTTCACAGATACGCAGTATTTT.

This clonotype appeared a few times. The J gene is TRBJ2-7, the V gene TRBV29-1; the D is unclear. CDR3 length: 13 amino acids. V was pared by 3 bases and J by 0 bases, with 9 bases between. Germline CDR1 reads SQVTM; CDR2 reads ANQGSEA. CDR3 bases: TGCAGCGTTGAGACGGAATACTCCTACGAGCAGTACTTC. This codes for CSVETEYSYEQYF.

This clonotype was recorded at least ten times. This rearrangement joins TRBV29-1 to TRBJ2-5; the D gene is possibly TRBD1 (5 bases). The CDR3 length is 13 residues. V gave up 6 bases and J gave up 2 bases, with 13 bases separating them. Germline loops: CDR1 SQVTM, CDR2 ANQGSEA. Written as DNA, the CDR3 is TGCAGCGTCAGGGATAGAATACAAGAGACCCAGTACTTC. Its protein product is CSVRDRIQETQYF.

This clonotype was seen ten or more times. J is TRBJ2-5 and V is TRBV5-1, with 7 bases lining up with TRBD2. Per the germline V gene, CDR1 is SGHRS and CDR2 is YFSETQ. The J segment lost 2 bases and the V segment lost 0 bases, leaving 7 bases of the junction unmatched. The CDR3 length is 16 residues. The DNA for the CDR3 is TGCGCCAGCAGCTTGGGGTCGCCTAGCGGACAAGAGACCCAGTACTTC. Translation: CASSLGSPSGQETQYF.

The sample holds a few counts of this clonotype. The CDR3 nucleotides are TGCAGCGTTCGACAGGGACCCAATCAGCCCCAGCATTTT. This codes for CSVRQGPNQPQHF. The V gene is TRBV29-1, the J gene TRBJ1-5; 7 nucleotides agree with TRBD1. Germline CDR1 reads SQVTM; CDR2 reads ANQGSEA. The CDR3 extends over 13 amino acids. Losses at the gene ends were 5 bases for V and 3 bases for J; bases not matched to a gene: 4.

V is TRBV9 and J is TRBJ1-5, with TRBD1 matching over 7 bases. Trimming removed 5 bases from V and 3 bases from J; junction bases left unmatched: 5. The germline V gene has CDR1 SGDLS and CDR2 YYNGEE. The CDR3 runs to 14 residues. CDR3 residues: CASSRTGNNQPQHF. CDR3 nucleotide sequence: TGTGCCAGCAGTCGGACAGGAAACAATCAGCCCCAGCATTTT.

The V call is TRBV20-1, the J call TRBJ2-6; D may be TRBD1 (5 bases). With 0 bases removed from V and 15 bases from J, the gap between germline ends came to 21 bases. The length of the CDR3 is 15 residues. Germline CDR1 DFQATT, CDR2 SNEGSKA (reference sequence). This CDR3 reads CSARDPSGRLLGLTF. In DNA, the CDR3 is TGCAGTGCTAGAGATCCGTCAGGGCGACTTTTGGGCCTGACTTTC.

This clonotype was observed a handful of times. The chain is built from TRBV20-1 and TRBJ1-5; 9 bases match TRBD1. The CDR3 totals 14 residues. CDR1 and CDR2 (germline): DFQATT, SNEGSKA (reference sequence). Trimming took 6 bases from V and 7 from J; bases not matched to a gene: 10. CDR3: CSASRDRDGQPQHF. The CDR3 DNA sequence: TGCAGTGCGAGCCGGGACAGGGACGGGCAGCCCCAGCATTTT.

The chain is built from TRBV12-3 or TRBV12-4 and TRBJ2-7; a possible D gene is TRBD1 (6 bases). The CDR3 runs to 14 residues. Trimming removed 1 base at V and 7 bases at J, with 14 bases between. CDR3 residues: CASSLGRGRGEQYF. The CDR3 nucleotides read TGTGCCAGCAGTTTAGGCAGGGGAAGAGGGGAGCAGTACTTC.

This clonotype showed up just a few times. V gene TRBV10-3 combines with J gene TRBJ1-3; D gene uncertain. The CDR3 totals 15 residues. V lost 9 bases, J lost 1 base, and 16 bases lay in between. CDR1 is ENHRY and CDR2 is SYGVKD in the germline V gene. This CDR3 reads CAITDGSRSGNTIYF. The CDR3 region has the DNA TGTGCCATTACGGACGGGAGCCGGTCTGGAAACACCATATATTTT.

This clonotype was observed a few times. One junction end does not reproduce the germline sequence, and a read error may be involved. The DNA of the CDR3 is TGCAGTGCGAGAGACAGGGGGCAGTACGAGCAGTACTTC. This translates into CSARDRGQYEQYF. The V gene is TRBV20-1, the J gene TRBJ2-7; the match to TRBD1 covers 10 bases. There are 13 residues in the CDR3. Per the germline V gene, CDR1 is DFQATT and CDR2 is SNEGSKA (reference sequence).

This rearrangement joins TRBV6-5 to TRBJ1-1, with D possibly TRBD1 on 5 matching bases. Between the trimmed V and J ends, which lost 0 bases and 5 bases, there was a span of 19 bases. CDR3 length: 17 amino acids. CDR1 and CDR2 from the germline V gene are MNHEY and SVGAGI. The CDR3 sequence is CASSYSFSVGGTTEAFF. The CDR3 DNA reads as TGTGCCAGCAGTTACTCGTTCTCCGTGGGGGGGACTACTGAAGCTTTCTTT.

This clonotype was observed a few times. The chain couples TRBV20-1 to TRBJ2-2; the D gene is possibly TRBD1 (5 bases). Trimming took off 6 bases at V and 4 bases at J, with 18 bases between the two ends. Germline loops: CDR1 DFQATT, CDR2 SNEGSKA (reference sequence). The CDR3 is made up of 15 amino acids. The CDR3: CSAAAGHDITGELFF. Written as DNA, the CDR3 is TGCAGTGCCGCAGCAGGACACGATATCACCGGGGAGCTGTTTTTT.

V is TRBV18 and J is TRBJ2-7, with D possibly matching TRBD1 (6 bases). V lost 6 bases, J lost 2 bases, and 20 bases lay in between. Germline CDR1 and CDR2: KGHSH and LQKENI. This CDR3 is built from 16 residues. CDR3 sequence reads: CASSLVPGAGPYEQYF. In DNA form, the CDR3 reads TGTGCCAGCTCGCTCGTGCCAGGGGCCGGCCCCTACGAGCAGTACTTC.

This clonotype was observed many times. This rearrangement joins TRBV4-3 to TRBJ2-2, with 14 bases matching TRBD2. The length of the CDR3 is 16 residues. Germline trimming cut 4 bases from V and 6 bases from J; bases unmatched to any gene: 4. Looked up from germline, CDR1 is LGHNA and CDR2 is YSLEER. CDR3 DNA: TGCGCCAGCAGCCGAGGACTAGCGGGAGGCCCCGGGGAGCTGTTTTTT. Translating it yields CASSRGLAGGPGELFF.

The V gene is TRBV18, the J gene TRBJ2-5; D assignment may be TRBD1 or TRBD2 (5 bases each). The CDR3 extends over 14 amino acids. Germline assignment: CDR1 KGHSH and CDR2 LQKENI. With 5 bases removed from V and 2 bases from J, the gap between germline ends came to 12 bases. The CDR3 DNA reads TGTGCCAGCTCAATTGGGACGGGACAAGAGACCCAGTACTTC. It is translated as CASSIGTGQETQYF.

CDR3: CASGTLNTGELFF. The DNA for the CDR3 is TGTGCCAGTGGAACGTTAAACACCGGGGAGCTGTTTTTT. The genes are TRBV19 and TRBJ2-2, with D unresolved. This CDR3 is 13 amino acids long. Germline V gene lookup returns CDR1 LNHDA and CDR2 SQIVND (reference sequence). Between the trimmed V and J ends, which lost 8 bases and 2 bases, there was a span of 9 bases.

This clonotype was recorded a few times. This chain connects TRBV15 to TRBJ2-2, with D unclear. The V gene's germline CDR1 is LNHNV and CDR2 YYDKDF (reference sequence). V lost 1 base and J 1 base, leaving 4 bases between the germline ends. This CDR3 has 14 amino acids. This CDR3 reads CATSRGGNTGELFF. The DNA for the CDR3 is TGTGCCACCAGCAGAGGGGGGAACACCGGGGAGCTGTTTTTT.